This TCR beta chain was obtained from a study of blood T cell repertoires in COVID-19. Using immunoSEQ multiplex PCR, the repertoire was profiled, and TCRdb retains in-frame clones only, with some absent. The sample lists 200,000 to 250,000 clones; 80% to 90% were seen once. This CDR3 spans 16 amino acids. V shed 4 bases, J shed 5 bases, and the junction held 11 bases outside the gene matches. From germline, CDR1 is LNHDA and CDR2 SQIVND (reference sequence). This clone was picked up one time. This sequence was found in a man younger than 35 with active or convalescent COVID-19. The specimen sequenced was peripheral blood. V is TRBV19 and J is TRBJ1-5; 7 bases align to TRBD1. In DNA form, the CDR3 reads TGTGCCAGTAGTACGGGACAGACATCCGCTTATCAGCCCCAGCATTTT. Its translation: CASSTGQTSAYQPQHF. The full variable domain, in which reference TRBV19 and TRBJ1-5 provide the parts outside the CDR3, is DGGITQSPKYLFRKEGQNVTLSCEQNLNHDAMYWYRQDPGQGLRLIYYSQIVNDFQKGDIAEGYSVSREKKESFPLTVTSAQKNPTAFYLCASSTGQTSAYQPQHFGDGTRLSIL.